This record covers a single TCR beta chain. This sample was included in a study of cytomegalovirus exposure and HLA in healthy donors. Researchers ran the PCR with 60 Vbeta and 13 Jbeta primers. TCRdb's table, derived via immunoSEQ multiplex PCR, lists solely in-frame clones and lacks some. The sample includes about 150,000 clones, about 61% of them seen just once. This CDR3 spans 15 amino acids. Germline V CDR1 and CDR2: SGDLS, YYNGEE. The V end was cut by 1 base, the J end by 1 base, with 12 bases between. The chain couples TRBV9 to TRBJ2-7; tentatively, D is TRBD1 (5 bases). The sequenced sample was PBMCs. The receptor was isolated from a male donor in good health and CMV-seronegative. For the CDR3, the DNA is TGTGCCAGCAGCGTAAGCCCCCAGGGTTCCTACGAGCAGTACTTC. This translates into CASSVSPQGSYEQYF. The whole variable domain, remainder taken from reference TRBV9 and TRBJ2-7, is DSGVTQTPKHLITATGQRVTLRCSPRSGDLSVYWYQQSLDQGLQFLIQYYNGEERAKGNILERFSAQQFPDLHSELNLSSLELGDSALYFCASSVSPQGSYEQYFGPGTRLTVT.